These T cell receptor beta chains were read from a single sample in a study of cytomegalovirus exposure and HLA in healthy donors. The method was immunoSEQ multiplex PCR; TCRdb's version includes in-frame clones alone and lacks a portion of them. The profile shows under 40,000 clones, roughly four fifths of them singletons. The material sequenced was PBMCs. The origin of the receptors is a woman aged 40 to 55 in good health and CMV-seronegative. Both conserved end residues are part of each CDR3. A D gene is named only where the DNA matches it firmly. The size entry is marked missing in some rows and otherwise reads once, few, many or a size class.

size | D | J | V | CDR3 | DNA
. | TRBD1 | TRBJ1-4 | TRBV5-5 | CASSPGGTGIYHEKLFF | TGTGCCAGCAGCCCGGGGGGGACAGGGATATATCATGAAAAACTGTTTTTT
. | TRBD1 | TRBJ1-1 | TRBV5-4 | CASSRTGAEVAFF | TGTGCCAGCAGCAGGACAGGGGCCGAGGTAGCTTTCTTT
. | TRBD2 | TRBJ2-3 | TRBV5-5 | CASSLGAGVTDTQYF | TGTGCCAGCAGCTTGGGTGCGGGAGTCACAGATACGCAGTATTTT
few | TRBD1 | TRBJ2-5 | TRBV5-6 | CASSSGQGQETQYF | TGTGCCAGCAGCTCCGGACAGGGCCAAGAGACCCAGTACTTC
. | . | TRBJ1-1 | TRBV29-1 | CSARTSVGTEAFF | TGCAGCGCTAGAACGAGTGTGGGCACTGAAGCTTTCTTT
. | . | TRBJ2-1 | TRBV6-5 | CASSYSRDEQFF | TGTGCCAGCAGTTACTCGCGCGATGAGCAGTTCTTC
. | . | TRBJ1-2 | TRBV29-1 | CAIRAGNGYTF | TGCGCAATTAGGGCGGGAAATGGCTACACCTTC
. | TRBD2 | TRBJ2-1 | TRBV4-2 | CASSQEGSGGGNEQFF | TGTGCCAGCAGCCAAGAGGGTAGCGGGGGGGGGAATGAGCAGTTCTTC
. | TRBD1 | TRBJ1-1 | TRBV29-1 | CSVGDRGLNTEAFF | TGCAGCGTGGGGGACAGGGGGCTTAACACTGAAGCTTTCTTT
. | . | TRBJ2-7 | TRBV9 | CASSGTGSPSYEQYF | TGTGCCAGCAGCGGAACAGGGTCCCCCTCCTACGAGCAGTACTTC
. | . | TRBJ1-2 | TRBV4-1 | CASSQDRTRQAYGYTF | TGCGCCAGCAGCCAAGATCGGACAAGACAGGCCTATGGCTACACCTTC
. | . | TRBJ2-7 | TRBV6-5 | CATSYLGGGYEQYF | TGTGCCACCAGTTACTTAGGGGGGGGATACGAGCAGTACTTC
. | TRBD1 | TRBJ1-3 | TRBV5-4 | CASSLDRGTGNTIYF | TGTGCCAGCAGCCTTGACAGGGGAACTGGAAACACCATATATTTT
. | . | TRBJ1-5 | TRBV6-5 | CASGIGVQPQHF | TGTGCCAGCGGAATCGGGGTCCAGCCCCAGCATTTT
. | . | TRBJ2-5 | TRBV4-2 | CASSPGGTQETQYF | TGTGCCAGCAGCCCCGGCGGGACTCAAGAGACCCAGTACTTC